The sample holds one count of the clone carrying this TCR beta chain. Original processing notes: Amplification of reference gene primers provided the estimated nucleated cell counts. Some clones are missing from TCRdb's copy, which holds only in-frame ones; the method was immunoSEQ multiplex PCR. V, J and clone size are those of that table, while D and trimming were read from the DNA. The sample includes 200,000 to 300,000 clones, approximately 83% of them seen just once. The sample originates from a study of blood T cell repertoires in COVID-19. Study information: There were acute and convalescent COVID-19 samples, and they came from the United States, Italy and Spain.

The source is a woman aged 40 to 55 who had been exposed to COVID-19. The sequencing sample was made of PBMCs or T cells enriched from blood (not recorded which).

DNA of the CDR3: TGTGCCAGTAGTATAGCAGCGGGGGCTGCCTACAATGAGCAGTTCTTC. Translated: CASSIAAGAAYNEQFF. The chain links TRBV19 to TRBJ2-1, with 8 bases fitting TRBD2. The CDR3 length is 16 residues. Germline V lookup: CDR1 LNHDA, CDR2 SQIVND (reference sequence). Unmatched junction bases numbered 4, after V lost 1 base and J lost 2 bases.